Each of the 18 T cell receptor beta chains below was sequenced from the same sample in a study of T cell repertoires in cytomegalovirus infection. TCRdb re-called the reads through MiXCR, storing one row per CDR3 protein. The sample consists of about 220,000 distinct CDR3 sequences, approximately 38% of them appearing once. No antigen has been assigned to these receptors. Sequenced material: CD8+ T cells from cultured PBMCs, taken from culture after CMV antigen stimulation. The receptors come from a human donor in good health (CMV status not recorded). Some clones in this sample may be carry-over from other donors' samples.

V is TRBV6-1 and J is TRBJ1-3; TRBD1 might be the D (6 bases). From germline, CDR1 is MNHNS and CDR2 SASEGT. The CDR3 is 14 amino acids. V lost 8 bases and J lost 4, with 15 bases in between. Here the CDR3 reads CASGTPLDGNTIYF. CDR3 in DNA: TGTGCCAGCGGGACACCCCTGGACGGAAACACCATATATTTT.

The rearrangement joins TRBV6-5 to TRBJ2-5, with TRBD2 matching 8 bases. Unmatched junction bases numbered 13, after V lost 0 bases and J lost 7 bases. The CDR3 spans 17 residues. Germline V lookup: CDR1 MNHEY, CDR2 SVGAGI. CDR3 coding DNA: TGTGCCAGCAGTTACTCGAAAAGTTCTAGCCGGGGGGGGACCCAGTACTTC. Residues: CASSYSKSSSRGGTQYF.

The rearrangement links TRBV27 to TRBJ2-2; D gene uncertain. Germline CDR1 reads MNHEY; CDR2 reads SMNVEV (reference sequence). The V end was cut by 2 bases, the J end by 6 bases, with 7 bases between. The CDR3 length is 13 residues. The CDR3 DNA follows: TGTGCCAGCAGTTTAGTCTCCTCCGGGGAGCTGTTTTTT. Its translation: CASSLVSSGELFF.

This clonotype has a count of ten or more. The chain carries TRBV18 and TRBJ1-2, with D perhaps matching TRBD1 (6 bases). Per germline, CDR1 KGHSH and CDR2 LQKENI. Deletions cut 4 bases from V and 8 bases from J, with 23 bases between. The CDR3 is made up of 16 amino acids. In DNA form, the CDR3 reads TGTGCCAGCTCACGACGACGAGACGAACAGGGAAGAGGCTACACCTTC. Its translation: CASSRRRDEQGRGYTF.

The chain carries TRBV6-1 and TRBJ1-1; a possible D gene is TRBD1 (5 bases). Trimming stripped 2 bases from V and 8 bases from J, with 15 bases between. CDR3 length: 14 residues. CDR1 MNHNS and CDR2 SASEGT come from the germline V gene. CDR3 sequence: CASSEPEGHREAFF. The CDR3 region has the DNA TGTGCCAGCAGTGAACCCGAAGGACACAGAGAAGCTTTCTTT.

V is TRBV6-6 and J is TRBJ1-2, with D possibly TRBD1 on 5 matching bases. CDR3 size: 15 residues. Between the trimmed V and J ends, which lost 0 bases and 5 bases, there was a span of 13 bases. Germline V lookup: CDR1 MNHNY, CDR2 SVGAGI (reference sequence). CDR3 coding DNA: TGTGCCAGCAGTTACTCGGAGGGGCTCGGGTATGGCTACACCTTC. Translated: CASSYSEGLGYGYTF.

V usage is TRBV11-2 and J usage is TRBJ1-2; D possibly corresponds to TRBD1 (5 bases). The CDR3 is made up of 15 amino acids. V dropped 5 bases and J dropped 2 bases, with 15 bases sitting between them. The germline CDR1 and CDR2 sequences are SGHAT and FQNNGV. The CDR3 nucleotides read TGTGCCAGCAGCCAATTCGGGACGGCAAACTATGGCTACACCTTC. Translated, it gives CASSQFGTANYGYTF. The full variable domain, completed using reference TRBV11-2 and TRBJ1-2, is EAGVAQSPRYKIIEKRQSVAFWCNPISGHATLYWYQQILGQGPKLLIQFQNNGVVDDSQLPKDRFSAERLKGVDSTLKIQPAKLEDSAVYLCASSQFGTANYGYTFGSGTRLTVV.

This sequence joins TRBV7-9 and TRBJ2-7, with D perhaps TRBD1 (6 bases). From germline, CDR1 is SEHNR and CDR2 FQNEAQ (reference sequence). The CDR3 sequence is 15 residues long. V was clipped by 8 bases and J by 3 bases, with 20 bases between them. The CDR3 coding sequence is TGTGCCAGCGGGGGCTCCACAGGAGCGCACTACGAGCAGTACTTC. Translated: CASGGSTGAHYEQYF.

In this sample, this clonotype turned up a few times. This sequence joins TRBV28 and TRBJ2-5; D is uncertain. The CDR3 extends over 12 amino acids. Germline CDR1 MDHEN, CDR2 SYDVKM. The ends were cut back, 3 bases at V and 2 bases at J, with 4 bases in the middle. CDR3 bases: TGTGCCAGCAGTTTTGGGCAAGAGACCCAGTACTTC. It yields the protein CASSFGQETQYF.

V gene TRBV10-3 combines with J gene TRBJ2-7; 16 nucleotides align to TRBD2. Germline V gene lookup returns CDR1 ENHRY and CDR2 SYGVKD. This CDR3 region has 17 residues. The ends lost 2 bases at V and 2 bases at J; junction bases unmatched: 3. CDR3 in amino acids: CAISEIGTSGRAYEQYF. The DNA of the CDR3 is TGTGCCATCAGTGAGATAGGGACTAGCGGGAGGGCCTACGAGCAGTACTTC.

This clonotype showed up just a few times. This chain joins TRBV10-1 and TRBJ2-3; 7 bases are a match to TRBD1. Germline CDR1 is WNHNN and CDR2 is SYGVQD (reference sequence). The CDR3 contains 14 residues. V lost 2 bases and J lost 1; bases outside the gene matches: 0. The CDR3 DNA reads TGCGCCAGCAGTGAGGGACAGGGCACAGATACGCAGTATTTT. Translation: CASSEGQGTDTQYF.

The chain carries TRBV2 and TRBJ2-2, with D perhaps assigned TRBD1 or TRBD2 (5 bases each). The CDR3 has 18 residues. CDR1 and CDR2 from the germline V gene are SNHLY and FYNNEI. The V gene lost 0 bases and the J gene lost 4 bases, with 18 bases spanning the gap. In DNA form, the CDR3 reads TGTGCCAGCAGTGAAGCTCGGGACCTACGCAGATTCACCGGGGAGCTGTTTTTT. It yields the protein CASSEARDLRRFTGELFF.

The rearrangement links TRBV5-6 to TRBJ1-1; 7 bases are shared with TRBD1. The CDR3 totals 17 residues. CDR1 and CDR2 from the germline V gene are SGHDT and YYEEEE. V was clipped by 3 bases and J by 1 base; unmatched bases: 12. The CDR3 reads CASSWGQTLTANTEAFF. The DNA for the CDR3 is TGTGCCAGCAGCTGGGGACAGACTCTAACGGCGAACACTGAAGCTTTCTTT.

This sequence joins TRBV19 and TRBJ1-5; D is uncertain. The CDR3 runs to 16 residues. Between the trimmed V and J ends, which lost 7 bases and 5 bases, there was a span of 21 bases. Germline V lookup: CDR1 LNHDA, CDR2 SQIVND (reference sequence). CDR3: CASTSPRRYGDQPQHF. In nucleotides, the CDR3 is TGTGCCAGTACCTCCCCCCGGAGGTATGGTGATCAGCCCCAGCATTTT.

Points on this clonotype: A read error may explain this, as a much larger clone is one base away. A read error is likely, as this CDR3 ends without the conserved phenylalanine or tryptophan. The chain employs TRBV7-2 and TRBJ2-1, with D perhaps TRBD1 (5 bases). The germline V and J ends were trimmed by 0 bases and 3 bases, with 9 bases remaining between them. From germline, CDR1 is SGHTA and CDR2 FQGNSA. This CDR3 is 15 amino acids long. The DNA for the CDR3 is TGTGCCAGCAGCTTAGCCCAGGGTGTCTACAATGAGCAGTTCTCC. Translated: CASSLAQGVYNEQFS.

This clonotype was counted many times. The gene calls are TRBV6-1 and TRBJ1-1, with D unresolved. Trimming removed 5 bases from V and 0 bases from J, with 10 bases in between. Germline CDR1 and CDR2: MNHNS and SASEGT. This CDR3 region has 14 residues. The CDR3: CASSSYRLNTEAFF. For the CDR3, the DNA is TGTGCCAGCAGTTCCTATCGACTGAACACTGAAGCTTTCTTT.

As regards this clonotype: A much larger clone differs from this one at a single base, so this may be a read error. The chain has TRBV19 and TRBJ2-4; the D gene is possibly TRBD2 (5 bases). The CDR3 is made up of 13 amino acids. Deletions cut 5 bases from V and 8 bases from J, with 13 bases between. Per germline, CDR1 LNHDA and CDR2 SQIVND (reference sequence). The CDR3 protein is CASSHDPGDIQYF. As DNA, the CDR3 is TGTGCCAGTAGTCACGACCCCGGGGACATTCAGTACTTC.

This clonotype came up a few times. The chain recombines TRBV7-6 with TRBJ1-1; D ambiguous. V was shortened by 5 bases and J by 0 bases, with 7 bases between the two germline ends. Germline V gene lookup returns CDR1 SGHVS and CDR2 FNYEAQ. The length of the CDR3 is 13 residues. The CDR3 reads CASSPYLNTEAFF. CDR3 nucleotide sequence: TGTGCCAGCAGCCCATACCTGAACACTGAAGCTTTCTTT.